A single sample is the source of the 25 T cell receptor beta chains below, sequenced in a study of beta chain features in type 1 diabetes. As every portion of the isolated RNA was reverse transcribed, the sequencing read expressed TCRB transcripts. Sequencing used immunoSEQ multiplex PCR; TCRdb keeps in-frame clones, though not all of them. This sample yields about 150,000 clones, of which approximately 10% are seen a single time; more than 0.4% belongs to the top ten. Study-level results: Within each of all four CD4+ subsets, Type 1 diabetes patients had TCRB CDR3s that were moderately but significantly shorter.

These receptors' targets are unknown. The sequencing input was central memory CD4+ T cells from blood. The source is a young man with type 1 diabetes.

The chain uses TRBV7-3 and TRBJ1-1; D is uncertain. In germline, CDR1 is SGHTA, CDR2 FQGTGA. The CDR3 spans 14 residues. Between the trimmed V and J ends, which lost 4 bases and 1 base, there was a span of 10 bases. The CDR3 DNA sequence: TGTGCCAGCAGCTCAATCCCGGGGAACACTGAAGCTTTCTTT. This gives the protein CASSSIPGNTEAFF.

This clone was observed a few times. J is TRBJ1-3 and V is TRBV14; no reliable D call. The CDR3 is made up of 13 amino acids. Between the trimmed V and J ends, which lost 5 bases and 2 bases, there was a span of 7 bases. CDR1 is SGHDN and CDR2 is FVKESK in the germline V gene. CDR3 DNA sequence: TGTGCCAGCAGCGAATACACTGGAAACACCATATATTTT. This gives the protein CASSEYTGNTIYF.

This clone was observed a few times. This chain joins TRBV11-3 and TRBJ2-1; TRBD1 agrees at 7 bases. Germline loops: CDR1 SGHNT, CDR2 YENEEA. The CDR3 loop spans 15 amino acids. The junction had 11 bases not matched to a gene; V was cut back by 6 bases and J by 6 bases. This CDR3 is CASSQSGTALNEQFF. The CDR3 DNA follows: TGTGCCAGCAGTCAATCGGGGACAGCCCTCAATGAGCAGTTCTTC.

This clone was detected only a few times. J is TRBJ2-6 and V is TRBV25-1; 7 bases line up with TRBD1. This CDR3 has 17 residues. After removal of 3 bases from V and 0 bases from J, the junction contained 5 bases not matched to a gene. Per the germline V gene, CDR1 is MGHDK and CDR2 is SYGVNS. The CDR3 is CASSERQGASGANVLTF. The CDR3 nucleotides are TGTGCCAGCAGTGAGCGACAGGGTGCCTCTGGGGCCAACGTCCTGACTTTC.

The rearrangement links TRBV18 to TRBJ2-7, with TRBD2 matching 7 bases. The CDR3 runs 15 residues. Germline loops: CDR1 KGHSH, CDR2 LQKENI. J lost 3 bases, V lost 2 bases, and 7 bases had no gene match. The CDR3, as DNA: TGTGCCAGCTCACCAACTAGCGCCCTGAACTACGAGCAGTACTTC. Its translation: CASSPTSALNYEQYF.

This clone was recorded a few times. The V gene is TRBV27, the J gene TRBJ1-1; D remains ambiguous. The CDR3 has 17 residues. Trimming stripped 2 bases from V and 6 bases from J, with 22 bases between. In germline, CDR1 is MNHEY, CDR2 SMNVEV (reference sequence). CDR3 bases: TGTGCCAGCAGTTTAGGGAGTGGGCAGCCCTCTTTCCCTGAAGCTTTCTTT. Amino acid sequence: CASSLGSGQPSFPEAFF.

The sample holds a few counts of this clone. The chain carries TRBV28 and TRBJ2-4; 12 bases line up with TRBD1. Trimming removed 8 bases from V and 15 bases from J; junction bases left unmatched: 17. CDR1 is MDHEN, CDR2 SYDVKM, per germline. There are 15 residues in the CDR3. The CDR3 loop is CASYPSGDRGLRVYF. The DNA for the CDR3 is TGTGCCAGCTACCCGTCCGGGGACAGGGGGCTAAGGGTGTACTTC.

The chain is built from TRBV10-3 and TRBJ2-5, with D perhaps matching TRBD1 (6 bases). CDR1 is ENHRY, CDR2 SYGVKD, per germline. Trimming took 3 bases from V and 2 from J, leaving 22 bases between them. There are 18 residues in the CDR3. The CDR3 region has the DNA TGTGCCATCAGTGATCCCTCCCGTGGACAGAGACGGCAAGAGACCCAGTACTTC. This gives the protein CAISDPSRGQRRQETQYF.

The CDR3 loop reads CASNIQGNTEAFF. In DNA form, the CDR3 reads TGTGCCAGCAACATACAGGGAAACACTGAAGCTTTCTTT. The chain is built from TRBV7-2 and TRBJ1-1, with a possible D match to TRBD1 (6 bases). Germline CDR1 SGHTA, CDR2 FQGNSA. With 7 bases removed from V and 2 bases from J, the gap between germline ends came to 11 bases. The CDR3 is 13 amino acids.

The CDR3 sequence: CAIDRSINTGELFF. For the CDR3, the DNA is TGTGCCATAGACAGGTCCATTAACACCGGGGAGCTGTTTTTT. The rearrangement uses TRBV6-1 and TRBJ2-2; tentatively, D is TRBD1 (6 bases). The CDR3 loop spans 14 amino acids. V gave up 10 bases and J gave up 2 bases, with 14 bases separating them. Germline assignment: CDR1 MNHNS and CDR2 SASEGT.

This clone was seen only a few times. CDR3 sequence: CASSLVPTGRGPGNTIYF. The CDR3 coding sequence is TGTGCCAGCAGTTTAGTCCCGACAGGAAGGGGGCCAGGAAACACCATATATTTT. This chain uses TRBV27 with TRBJ1-3, with TRBD1 matching 7 bases. The germline V gene encodes CDR1 MNHEY and CDR2 SMNVEV (reference sequence). The CDR3 runs to 18 residues. The J segment lost 4 bases and the V segment lost 2 bases, leaving 14 bases of the junction unmatched.

In this sample, this clone turned up many times. This chain connects TRBV30 to TRBJ2-2; TRBD2 might be the D (5 bases). The CDR3 contains 15 residues. The V end lost 1 base, the J end lost 5 bases, and 14 bases lay between the germline ends. The germline CDR1 and CDR2 sequences are GTSNPN and SVGIG (reference sequence). CDR3 DNA sequence: TGTGCCTGGAGTGCCTCAAGGACGGGAACCGGGGAGCTGTTTTTT. This codes for CAWSASRTGTGELFF.

This clone was detected only a few times. V and J are TRBV7-2 and TRBJ2-3, with a weak D call TRBD2 (5 bases). The CDR3 is made up of 13 amino acids. The germline V gene has CDR1 SGHTA and CDR2 FQGNSA. The V end was cut by 5 bases, the J end by 5 bases, with 11 bases between. CDR3 sequence: CASSPLRGDTQYF. In DNA form, the CDR3 reads TGTGCCAGCAGCCCCCTTCGGGGAGATACGCAGTATTTT. Looking up the rest from reference TRBV7-2 and TRBJ2-3 gives the full variable domain: GAGVSQSPSNKVTEKGKDVELRCDPISGHTALYWYRQSLGQGLEFLIYFQGNSAPDKSGLPSDRFSAERTGGSVSTLTIQRTQQEDSAVYLCASSPLRGDTQYFGPGTRLTVL.

V usage is TRBV30 and J usage is TRBJ1-2; D might be TRBD1 (6 bases). The germline V gene has CDR1 GTSNPN and CDR2 SVGIG (reference sequence). V shed 5 bases and J shed 5 bases, with 15 bases lying between them. CDR3 length: 13 residues. The CDR3 DNA reads as TGTGCCTGGGACAGGTCAAACCTTTATGGCTACACCTTC. This sequence encodes CAWDRSNLYGYTF.

This clone has just a few counts. This chain uses TRBV4-1 with TRBJ2-3, with TRBD2 as a possible D gene (5 bases). The CDR3 is 16 amino acids. Germline V gene data show CDR1 as MGHRA and CDR2 as YSYEKL. Trimming removed 3 bases from V and 4 bases from J, with 17 bases in between. DNA of the CDR3: TGCGCCAGCAGCCACAAGGACCTCCGGCGGGCAGATACGCAGTATTTT. Translated: CASSHKDLRRADTQYF.

CDR3 sequence reads: CASRTSGISTYEQYF. The DNA for the CDR3 is TGCGCCAGTAGGACTAGCGGGATCTCTACCTACGAGCAGTACTTC. This chain joins TRBV5-1 and TRBJ2-7, with 12 bases aligning to TRBD2. V gave up 8 bases and J gave up 2 bases; unmatched junction bases: 8. From germline, CDR1 is SGHRS and CDR2 YFSETQ. There are 15 residues in the CDR3. Full variable domain (missing parts from reference TRBV5-1 and TRBJ2-7): KAGVTQTPRYLIKTRGQQVTLSCSPISGHRSVSWYQQTPGQGLQFLFEYFSETQRNKGNFPGRFSGRQFSNSRSEMNVSTLELGDSALYLCASRTSGISTYEQYFGPGTRLTVT.

This clone was observed a handful of times. J is TRBJ2-2 and V is TRBV18; perhaps TRBD1 as D (6 bases). The length of the CDR3 is 13 residues. The V end lost 3 bases, the J end lost 6 bases, and 8 bases lay between the germline ends. From germline, CDR1 is KGHSH and CDR2 LQKENI. The CDR3 loop is CASSPSGAGELFF. The CDR3 DNA follows: TGTGCCAGCTCACCGTCAGGGGCCGGGGAGCTGTTTTTT.

Here the CDR3 DNA reads TGTGCCAGCAGCTTGGGGGGCAGGGGGCAACAAGAGACCCAGTACTTC. This sequence encodes CASSLGGRGQQETQYF. The V and J genes are TRBV5-4 and TRBJ2-5; TRBD1 matches 8 bases. V lost 0 bases and J lost 2; bases outside the gene matches: 6. Germline V gene sequence: CDR1 SGHNT, CDR2 YYREEE (reference sequence). This CDR3 has 16 amino acids.

Only a few counts were recorded for this clone. The chain employs TRBV19 and TRBJ2-3; TRBD2 might be the D (7 bases). The V gene's germline CDR1 is LNHDA and CDR2 SQIVND (reference sequence). V gave up 5 bases and J gave up 6 bases, with 15 bases separating them. This CDR3 spans 14 amino acids. The CDR3: CASSLRGAWDTQYF. The CDR3 DNA reads TGTGCCAGTAGTCTCCGGGGGGCCTGGGATACGCAGTATTTT.

The chain has TRBV7-9 and TRBJ2-1, with 11 positions matching TRBD2. From germline, CDR1 is SEHNR and CDR2 FQNEAQ (reference sequence). The V segment lost 5 bases and the J segment 9 bases; nucleotides outside the gene matches: 15. The CDR3 contains 17 residues. This CDR3 is CASSHKGTALAGAEQFF. CDR3 DNA sequence: TGTGCCAGCAGCCATAAAGGGACGGCACTAGCGGGAGCTGAGCAGTTCTTC.

This clone came up a few times. The CDR3: CASSLGDWTFEQYF. The CDR3 DNA sequence: TGCGCCAGCAGCTTGGGGGACTGGACCTTCGAGCAGTACTTC. The V call is TRBV5-1, the J call TRBJ2-7; possible D gene TRBD2, 6 bases. This CDR3 comprises 14 residues. Germline V lookup: CDR1 SGHRS, CDR2 YFSETQ. Between the trimmed V and J ends, which lost 0 bases and 6 bases, there was a span of 13 bases.

This clone came up a few times. The genes are TRBV30 and TRBJ2-6; no clear D gene. V was cut by 5 bases and J by 0 bases, with 11 bases left in between. The CDR3 extends over 15 amino acids. The V gene's germline CDR1 is GTSNPN and CDR2 SVGIG (reference sequence). The CDR3 here is CAWSTVASGANVLTF. CDR3 DNA: TGTGCCTGGTCGACTGTTGCCTCTGGGGCCAACGTCCTGACTTTC.

V is TRBV7-9 and J is TRBJ2-2; 7 nucleotides align to TRBD1. The germline V gene encodes CDR1 SEHNR and CDR2 FQNEAQ (reference sequence). J was trimmed by 7 bases and V by 1 base; bases with no gene match: 15. The CDR3 has 18 residues. The CDR3 reads CASSLVLRQGHDDGELFF. CDR3 in DNA: TGTGCCAGCAGCTTAGTATTGAGACAGGGACACGATGACGGGGAGCTGTTTTTT. The variable domain in full, completed from reference TRBV7-9 and TRBJ2-2, reads DTGVSQNPRHKITKRGQNVTFRCDPISEHNRLYWYRQTLGQGPEFLTYFQNEAQLEKSRLLSDRFSAERPKGSFSTLEIQRTEQGDSAMYLCASSLVLRQGHDDGELFFGEGSRLTVL.

This clone turned up a few times. The V and J genes are TRBV27 and TRBJ2-7, with D possibly being TRBD1 (5 bases). V lost 3 bases to trimming and J lost 8 bases, with 17 bases between them. Germline loops: CDR1 MNHEY, CDR2 SMNVEV (reference sequence). The CDR3 loop spans 14 amino acids. The CDR3 spells CASSFPGLGSKQYF. CDR3 DNA: TGTGCCAGCAGTTTCCCAGGGCTTGGATCCAAGCAGTACTTC.

The table lists this clone with a few counts. The chain uses TRBV7-2 and TRBJ2-2; 7 nucleotides align to TRBD1. The CDR3 length is 19 residues. V shed 4 bases and J 3 bases; nucleotides not matched to a gene: 17. Germline lookup yields CDR1 SGHTA and CDR2 FQGNSA. CDR3 residues: CASSSILGQTVIYTGELFF. As DNA, the CDR3 is TGTGCCAGCAGCTCAATCCTGGGACAGACGGTTATTTACACCGGGGAGCTGTTTTTT.